A selection of T cell receptor beta chains follows, all from one sample in a study of blood T cells in healthy people across ages. One entry per CDR3 protein results from TCRdb running MiXCR on the 5' RACE reads. The data show approximately 850,000 distinct CDR3 sequences, about three fifths seen once. Sample: blood. The receptors come from a man aged 30-40 years in good health. CDR3s include the opening cysteine and the closing phenylalanine or tryptophan. A D gene is named only where the DNA matches it firmly. Clone size is shown for a subset of rows, as once, few, many or a class of expanded clone.

V,D,size,J,DNA,CDR3
TRBV20-1,NA,NA,TRBJ2-3,TGCAGTGCTAGCGGGGTTGGGACGCAGTATTTT,CSASGVGTQYF
TRBV6-2/TRBV6-3,NA,few,TRBJ1-5,TGTGCCAGCAGTTACTCCACATCGGGTACCGGGCCCCAGCATTTT,CASSYSTSGTGPQHF
TRBV6-4,NA,once,TRBJ2-1,TGTACCACCAGTGATTTCTCCAGGGGGAGGGACAATGAGCAGTTCTTC,CTTSDFSRGRDNEQFF
TRBV15,NA,once,TRBJ1-1,TGTGCCACCAGCAGAGTATTTTTGGGGGGTGAAGCTTTCTTT,CATSRVFLGGEAFF
TRBV12-3/TRBV12-4,NA,few,TRBJ1-5,TGTGCCAGCAGTTCGGACAGAAGAGGTCAGCCCCAGCATTTT,CASSSDRRGQPQHF
TRBV4-2,TRBD2,NA,TRBJ2-1,TGTGCCAGCAAGGGGACGAGAACGGGGGGGGGCAATGAGCAGTTCTTC,CASKGTRTGGGNEQFF
TRBV4-2,NA,NA,TRBJ2-7,TGTGCCAGCAGCCAAGAGGACGGGGTTGTAGACGAGCAGTACTTC,CASSQEDGVVDEQYF
TRBV7-9,NA,NA,TRBJ1-4,TGTGCCAGCAGCTTAGTCCAGCCTGGTGAAAAACTGTTTTTT,CASSLVQPGEKLFF
TRBV2,TRBD1,NA,TRBJ2-7,TGTGCCAGCAGCGGCGACAGGGGTGGGGGCGAGCAGTACTTC,CASSGDRGGGEQYF
TRBV20-1,TRBD2,many,TRBJ2-1,TGCAGTGCTAGAGGGGCTAGCGGGACTTACAATGAGCAGTTCTTC,CSARGASGTYNEQFF
TRBV30,NA,NA,TRBJ1-6,TGTGCCTGGAGGACAGGAGGAGATTCACCCCTCCACTTT,CAWRTGGDSPLHF
TRBV15,NA,few,TRBJ2-6,TGTGCCACCAGCACGGGTCAGGCCACTGGGGCCAACGTCCTGACTTTC,CATSTGQATGANVLTF
TRBV2,NA,NA,TRBJ1-2,TGTGCCAGCAGTGACGGGGGCCCCGCACACCCCTACACCTTC,CASSDGGPAHPYTF
TRBV6-6,TRBD1,NA,TRBJ2-7,TGTGCCAGCAGTTACCGAGACAGGGTCCTCAGCGAGCAGTACTTC,CASSYRDRVLSEQYF
TRBV7-9,TRBD2,NA,TRBJ2-1,TGTGCCAGCAGCAAGGGACTAGCGGGAGCCAATGAGCAGTTCTTC,CASSKGLAGANEQFF
TRBV6-2/TRBV6-3,TRBD1,NA,TRBJ1-6,TGTGCCAGCAAACCGGGACAGTCAGATAATTCACCCCTCCACTTT,CASKPGQSDNSPLHF
TRBV29-1,NA,NA,TRBJ2-7,TGCAGCGCCTACGCCGGGACAACCGGACCTTACTACGAGCAGTACTTC,CSAYAGTTGPYYEQYF
TRBV29-1,TRBD2,NA,TRBJ2-5,TGCAGCGTTGCTGGGAGAGCGGGAGCAGAGACCCGGTACTTC,CSVAGRAGAETRYF
TRBV5-1,TRBD2,NA,TRBJ2-7,TGCGCCAGCAGGCTTGGGGCCGGACTAGCGGGAGGGGTTTACGAGCAGTACTTC,CASRLGAGLAGGVYEQYF
TRBV7-2,NA,NA,TRBJ1-2,TGTGCCAGCAGCCCCCAAGGGGGGAGGTATGGCTACACCTTC,CASSPQGGRYGYTF
TRBV9,NA,NA,TRBJ2-3,TGTGCCAGCAGCGTAGGACTGACACACGCAGATACGCAGTATTTT,CASSVGLTHADTQYF
TRBV20-1,NA,NA,TRBJ2-4,TGCAGTGCTAGCCCGGGGAGCGACGGACTCCAGTACTTC,CSASPGSDGLQYF
TRBV7-2,NA,NA,TRBJ1-5,TGTGCCAGCAGCCCCTTCCTCGGCCAGCCCCAGCATTTT,CASSPFLGQPQHF
TRBV4-3,NA,NA,TRBJ2-1,TGCGCCAGCAGCCAGGGGACTCTCGGTTTTAAGCAGTTCTTC,CASSQGTLGFKQFF
TRBV15,NA,few,TRBJ1-6,TGTGCCACCAGCAGAGGAGTCCCGAATTCACCCCTCCACTTT,CATSRGVPNSPLHF
TRBV7-2,NA,few,TRBJ2-7,TGTGCCAGCAGCCAAGCGGGCAACGAGCAGTACTTC,CASSQAGNEQYF
TRBV12-3/TRBV12-4,TRBD2,NA,TRBJ2-1,TGTGCCAGCAGTACCGGGACTAGGGGCCGGGAGCAGTTCTTC,CASSTGTRGREQFF
TRBV19,NA,NA,TRBJ2-5,TGTGCCAGTAGAGACTTTCTCGGGGAGACCCAGTACTTC,CASRDFLGETQYF
TRBV27,NA,NA,TRBJ2-5,TGTGCCAGCAGTTTATTTTTGGGGCAAGAGACCCAGTACTTC,CASSLFLGQETQYF
TRBV4-3,NA,once,TRBJ2-7,TGCGCCAACAGCCAAGAAATTGCAGGGTTAAAGAATGAGCAGTACTTC,CANSQEIAGLKNEQYF
TRBV7-9,NA,NA,TRBJ2-7,TGTGCCAGCAGCTTGAGCGCCCCGGTCCACGAGCAGTACTTC,CASSLSAPVHEQYF
TRBV6-2/TRBV6-3,TRBD2,once,TRBJ2-1,TGTGCCAGCACGACTAGCGGGAGGGGTTACAATGAGCAGTTCTTC,CASTTSGRGYNEQFF
TRBV9,NA,NA,TRBJ2-5,TGTGCCAGCGGAGCAGGGGGGCTCCAAGAGACCCAGTACTTC,CASGAGGLQETQYF
TRBV20-1,NA,few,TRBJ2-3,TGCAGTGCTAGCTCTCTCCGCGGGGCAGATACGCAGTATTTT,CSASSLRGADTQYF
TRBV4-1,TRBD1,NA,TRBJ1-2,TGCGCCAGCAGCCAAAGCGAGTTCGGACAGGGGGCGCGTGGCTACACCTTC,CASSQSEFGQGARGYTF
TRBV7-2,TRBD2,NA,TRBJ2-5,TGTGCCGGCAGCTTAGGCGGGAGCCAAGAGACCCAGTACTTC,CAGSLGGSQETQYF
TRBV19,TRBD1,once,TRBJ1-1,TGTGCCAGTAGTAGACAGGGAATGAACACTGAAGCTTTCTTT,CASSRQGMNTEAFF
TRBV7-9,TRBD1,NA,TRBJ1-2,TGTGCCAGCCTGGACAGGGCCCACTATGGCTACACCTTC,CASLDRAHYGYTF
TRBV9,NA,NA,TRBJ1-2,TGTGCCAGCAGCCCCTTAGGGGACCCCTATGACTACACCTTC,CASSPLGDPYDYTF
TRBV29-1,NA,NA,TRBJ1-1,TGCAGCGTTGAGTCAGGGAGGGACACTGAAGCTTTCTTT,CSVESGRDTEAFF
TRBV9,NA,NA,TRBJ2-3,TGTGCCAGCAGCGTTTGGGGGAGCACAGATACGCAGTATTTT,CASSVWGSTDTQYF
TRBV20-1,TRBD1,NA,TRBJ1-2,TGCAGTGCTAGAGCCGGGACAGGGGATTTGGACTACACCTTC,CSARAGTGDLDYTF
TRBV7-2,NA,NA,TRBJ2-5,TGTGCCAGCAGCCCCGCCCTTGCGGGCCAAGAGACCCAGTACTTC,CASSPALAGQETQYF
TRBV28,TRBD1,once,TRBJ2-7,TGTGCCAGCAGTTTATCCGCAGGGGGAAGGCTAACCTCCTACGAGCAGTACTTC,CASSLSAGGRLTSYEQYF
TRBV20-1,NA,NA,TRBJ2-7,TGCAGTGCTAACCCCTCCGTGGGGGACGAGCAGTACTTC,CSANPSVGDEQYF
TRBV12-3/TRBV12-4,TRBD1,NA,TRBJ1-2,TGTGCCAGCAGTTCCCACGACAGGGGTGGTTATGGCTACACCTTC,CASSSHDRGGYGYTF
TRBV29-1,NA,many,TRBJ2-4,TGCAGCGTGAGTCAGGGATTCTCAAACATTCAGTACTTC,CSVSQGFSNIQYF
TRBV18,NA,NA,TRBJ2-2,TGTGCCAGCTCACCGACAGTAAGGAGCACCGGGGAGCTGTTTTTT,CASSPTVRSTGELFF
TRBV10-3,NA,few,TRBJ2-5,TGTGCCATCAGTGAAACCCGGGACGGGGAGACCCAGTACTTC,CAISETRDGETQYF
TRBV5-1,NA,many,TRBJ2-7,TGTGCCAGCAGTTTGGGGAACGAGCAGTACTTC,CASSLGNEQYF
TRBV7-8,TRBD2,NA,TRBJ2-7,TGTGCCAGCAGCCCCCTAGCGGGAGCGAACTACGAGCAGTACTTC,CASSPLAGANYEQYF
TRBV5-1,NA,NA,TRBJ2-2,TGCGCCAGCAGCGGCGGAACTAGCCCGACCGGGGAGCTGTTTTTT,CASSGGTSPTGELFF
TRBV10-3,TRBD1,few,TRBJ1-1,TGTGCCATTCAATCAGGGGGATACACTGAAGCTTTCTTT,CAIQSGGYTEAFF
TRBV11-2,TRBD2,once,TRBJ2-3,TGTGCCAGCAGCTTATCCCAGCTAGCGGGGGGACTCACAGATACGCAGTATTTT,CASSLSQLAGGLTDTQYF
TRBV21-1,NA,few,TRBJ2-3,TGTGCCAGCAGCAAAGCTTCGGCGGGAAGCCGGCATACGCAGTATTTT,CASSKASAGSRHTQYF
TRBV9,NA,NA,TRBJ1-1,TGTGCCAGCAGCGTAGACCACAGTGCAGGTTACACTGAAGCTTTCTTT,CASSVDHSAGYTEAFF
TRBV7-7,NA,NA,TRBJ2-5,TGTGCTAGCAGCTTTTCTATTGTGGAGGCGGGAGAGACCCAGTACTTC,CASSFSIVEAGETQYF
TRBV20-1,TRBD2,NA,TRBJ2-7,TGCAGTGCCCACCTCAGTAGCGGGAGATACGAGCAGTACTTC,CSAHLSSGRYEQYF
TRBV7-9,TRBD1,NA,TRBJ2-7,TGTGCCAGCAGCTGGACAGGGAACACCTACGAGCAGTACTTC,CASSWTGNTYEQYF
TRBV9,NA,few,TRBJ2-2,TGTGCCAGCAGCGGGTGGCAGACCGATTACACCGGGGAGCTGTTTTTT,CASSGWQTDYTGELFF